The entry below gives a single TCR beta chain sequence along with its context. Its antigen is not identified. The data belong to a study of T cells in Graves' hyperthyroidism and ophthalmopathy. For the study at large: Any treatment followed the collection of peripheral blood at initial diagnosis.

Together with thyroid ultrasound, orbital computed tomography, serum thyroxine and TRAb, clinical symptoms were used for diagnoses. Fresh peripheral blood, approximately 9.1 ml, was the source of the PBMCs. The study's findings and limits: Researchers found most expanded thyroid clonotypes above 0.001 in blood as well.

Amplification of TCR beta CDR3 regions used RNA as the template. A set of HTBI primers served as the primers for a first-round RT-PCR of the TCR CDR3. TCRdb used MiXCR to reprocess the multiplex PCR reads, holding one entry per CDR3 protein. The sample includes about 380,000 distinct CDR3 sequences, approximately 18% of them seen just once. CDR3 length: 14 amino acids. The germline V gene has CDR1 DFQATT and CDR2 SNEGSKA (reference sequence). The trim removed 5 bases at V and 4 bases at J, leaving 6 bases unmatched. The chain combines TRBV20-1 with TRBJ1-1; 11 bases align to TRBD1. The sequencing sample was made of blood. The source is a man aged 18 to 30 with Graves' ophthalmopathy. CDR3 sequence reads: CSAGTGGWTTEAFF. In DNA form, the CDR3 reads TGCAGTGCTGGGACAGGGGGTTGGACCACTGAAGCTTTCTTT.